Listed below are T cell receptor beta chains from one sample, sequenced in a study of CD8+CD57+ T cells in acquired aplastic anemia. TCRdb itself ran the reads through MiXCR, one entry per CDR3 protein. The data contain a few hundred thousand distinct CDR3 sequences, under 65% of them singletons. Sequencing was done on a sample of sorted CD4+, CD8+, or CD8+CD57+ T cells (not recorded which) from PBMCs. The receptors originated from a human donor in good health. The CDR3 runs from the conserved cysteine through the conserved F or W. The D gene is left open where the match is weak. Some rows have no size entry. The others give once, few or many, or a class for an expanded clone.

v_call	j_call	clone_size	d_call	cdr3_aa	cdr3_nt
TRBV9	TRBJ2-2	NA	NA	CASYPRGAVF	TGTGCCAGCTACCCCCGGGGAGCTGTTTTT
TRBV5-1	TRBJ2-1	NA	TRBD2	CVSSGALDYEQFF	TGCGTCAGCAGCGGGGCTCTCGACTACGAGCAGTTCTTC
TRBV25-1	TRBJ2-4	once	NA	CASSEQGRVLAKNIQYF	TGTGCCAGCAGTGAGCAGGGAAGAGTCCTAGCCAAAAACATTCAGTACTTC
TRBV7-3	TRBJ2-3	many	TRBD2	CASSLSAGGGTDTQYF	TGTGCCAGCAGCTTATCAGCGGGGGGAGGGACAGATACGCAGTATTTT
TRBV7-8	TRBJ2-1	few	TRBD2	CASSSRLAGVNEQFF	TGTGCCAGCAGCTCAAGACTAGCGGGGGTCAATGAGCAGTTCTTC
TRBV7-6	TRBJ2-1	many	NA	CASSFRLSSYNEQFF	TGTGCCAGCAGCTTTAGGCTAAGCTCCTACAATGAGCAGTTCTTC
TRBV2	TRBJ2-1	NA	TRBD2	CASILGLAGLGNEQFF	TGTGCCAGCATTCTCGGACTAGCGGGACTCGGCAATGAGCAGTTCTTC
TRBV9	TRBJ2-5	many	NA	CASSVEWRNIETQYF	TGTGCCAGCAGCGTAGAGTGGCGGAACATAGAGACCCAGTACTTC
TRBV24-1	TRBJ2-7	many	NA	CATSGPPSYEQYF	TGTGCCACCAGTGGTCCTCCTTCCTACGAGCAGTACTTC
TRBV7-9	TRBJ1-2	NA	TRBD1	CASSVGQDYTF	TGTGCCAGCAGCGTGGGACAGGACTACACCTTC
TRBV2	TRBJ2-7	NA	NA	CASNRDSYEQYF	TGTGCCAGCAATAGGGACTCCTACGAGCAGTACTTC
TRBV5-4	TRBJ2-2	many	TRBD2	CASSSWTSGGELFF	TGTGCCAGCAGCTCCTGGACTAGCGGCGGGGAGCTGTTTTTT
TRBV5-1	TRBJ1-2	NA	NA	CASSEGLLLYGYTF	TGCGCCAGCAGCGAGGGTCTACTTCTCTATGGCTACACCTTC
TRBV20-1	TRBJ1-6	NA	NA	CSARDGGRQADSPLHF	TGCAGTGCTAGAGATGGGGGGCGACAGGCGGATTCACCCCTCCACTTT
TRBV10-2	TRBJ1-6	NA	NA	CASSESPPNSPLHF	TGCGCCAGCAGTGAGTCACCACCAAATTCACCCCTCCACTTT
TRBV4-1	TRBJ1-2	NA	NA	CASSQEQTDANTF	TGCGCCAGCAGCCAAGAACAGACAGATGCGAACACCTTC
TRBV14	TRBJ2-7	many	NA	CASSRDDGYEQYF	TGTGCCAGCAGCAGGGATGACGGGTACGAGCAGTACTTC
TRBV7-3	TRBJ2-3	once	TRBD1	CAISQGQGTDTQYF	TGTGCCATCAGCCAAGGACAGGGGACAGATACGCAGTACTTT
TRBV27	TRBJ1-1	NA	NA	CASSPFHGKDTEAFF	TGTGCCAGCAGTCCTTTCCACGGGAAGGACACTGAAGCTTTCTTT
TRBV7-2	TRBJ2-7	NA	NA	CASSLTLQSYEQYF	TGTGCCAGCAGCTTGACTCTACAGAGCTACGAGCAGTACTTC
TRBV6-4	TRBJ1-2	NA	NA	CASSDLRQDGYTF	TGTGCCAGCAGTGACCTGCGCCAGGACGGCTACACCTTC
TRBV7-9	TRBJ2-1	NA	NA	CASCSGIVRYNEQFF	TGTGCCAGCTGCTCCGGAATCGTCCGCTACAATGAGCAGTTCTTC
TRBV7-3	TRBJ2-5	NA	NA	CASSLTSGETQYF	TGTGCCAGCAGCTTAACGTCCGGAGAGACCCAGTACTTC
TRBV29-1	TRBJ2-7	NA	TRBD1	CSVKGQGGEQYF	TGCAGCGTAAAAGGACAGGGCGGCGAGCAGTACTTC
TRBV28	TRBJ2-7	many	TRBD1	CASSDPGQGYEQYF	TGTGCCAGCAGTGATCCGGGACAGGGCTACGAGCAGTACTTC
TRBV7-8	TRBJ2-3	many	TRBD2	CASSTSSTSGDLDTQYF	TGTGCCAGCAGCACGTCATCGACTAGCGGGGATTTAGATACGCAGTATTTT
TRBV10-3	TRBJ2-7	NA	TRBD2	CAISDLGGSASYEQYF	TGTGCCATCAGTGATTTGGGCGGGAGTGCCTCCTACGAGCAGTACTTC
TRBV18	TRBJ2-1	few	NA	CASSQPKDNEQFF	TGTGCCAGCTCACAACCTAAGGACAATGAGCAGTTCTTC
TRBV29-1	TRBJ1-1	NA	NA	CSVLGGRNTEAFF	TGCAGCGTTTTGGGAGGCAGGAACACTGAAGCTTTCTTT
TRBV10-3	TRBJ2-7	few	TRBD1	CAIRGGQGESYEQYF	TGTGCCATCAGGGGGGGACAGGGCGAGTCCTACGAGCAGTACTTC
TRBV7-9	TRBJ1-1	NA	NA	CASSLVSREAFF	TGTGCCAGCAGCTTAGTGTCCAGGGAGGCTTTCTTT
TRBV7-9	TRBJ2-7	NA	NA	CASGVYEQYF	TGTGCCAGCGGGGTCTACGAGCAGTACTTC
TRBV7-9	TRBJ1-5	few	NA	CASSEGNQPQHF	TGTGCCAGCAGCGAGGGAAATCAGCCCCAGCATTTT
TRBV29-1	TRBJ1-2	once	NA	CTSGDGDGYTF	TGCACCTCGGGGGACGGGGATGGCTACACCTTC
TRBV28	TRBJ2-2	many	NA	CASSDARANTGELFF	TGTGCCAGCAGTGATGCCAGGGCGAACACCGGGGAGCTGTTTTTT
TRBV15	TRBJ2-1	NA	TRBD2	CATIGTGSGSVYNEQFF	TGTGCCACCATTGGAACAGGTAGCGGGAGTGTCTACAATGAGCAGTTCTTC
TRBV7-8	TRBJ1-5	NA	NA	CASSLKTDQPQHF	TGTGCCAGCAGCTTAAAGACGGATCAGCCCCAGCATTTT
TRBV7-2	TRBJ2-7	NA	NA	CASSLARGPFYEQYF	TGTGCCAGCAGCTTAGCGAGGGGCCCCTTTTACGAGCAGTACTTC
TRBV4-1	TRBJ2-6	NA	NA	CASSQEGTLSSGANVLTF	TGCGCCAGCAGCCAAGAGGGTACCTTGAGCTCTGGGGCCAACGTCCTGACTTTC
TRBV6-5	TRBJ2-2	NA	NA	CASSYSGAELIGELFF	TGTGCCAGCAGTTACTCAGGAGCTGAACTGATCGGGGAGCTGTTTTTT
TRBV4-3	TRBJ2-1	many	TRBD2	CASSSYRPGLAYNEQFF	TGCGCCAGCAGCTCATACCGACCGGGACTAGCCTACAATGAGCAGTTCTTC
TRBV19	TRBJ2-7	NA	NA	CASSNVRDYYEQYF	TGTGCCAGTAGTAACGTCAGAGATTACTACGAGCAGTACTTC
TRBV27	TRBJ2-7	NA	TRBD1	CASSPRTGGPEQYF	TGTGCCAGCAGTCCCCGGACAGGGGGTCCCGAGCAGTACTTC
TRBV7-9	TRBJ2-3	once	NA	CASSDPGTASTDTQYF	TGTGCCAGCAGCGATCCCGGGACGGCGAGCACAGATACGCAGTATTTT
TRBV2	TRBJ2-1	many	NA	CASSGSGFNEQFF	TGTGCCAGCAGCGGTAGTGGGTTCAATGAGCAGTTCTTC
TRBV29-1	TRBJ2-7	once	TRBD2	CSAGTRGGEQYF	TGCAGCGCCGGGACTAGGGGTGGCGAGCAGTACTTC
TRBV7-6	TRBJ2-3	once	NA	CAGRRKGQKADTQYF	TGTGCCGGACGGCGAAAAGGGCAGAAGGCAGATACGCAGTATTTT
TRBV9	TRBJ2-1	few	NA	CASSPPGSTYNEQFF	TGTGCCAGCAGCCCTCCGGGGTCGACCTACAATGAGCAGTTCTTC
TRBV19	TRBJ1-1	NA	NA	CASSVGAEYLTEAFF	TGTGCCAGTAGTGTGGGGGCCGAGTATCTCACTGAAGCTTTCTTT
TRBV2	TRBJ1-6	NA	NA	CASSEQSSPLHF	TGTGCCAGCAGTGAACAGAGTTCACCCCTCCACTTT
TRBV6-5	TRBJ2-3	many	NA	CASSYGSRDTDTQYF	TGTGCCAGCAGTTACGGGAGCAGGGACACAGATACGCAGTATTTT
TRBV29-1	TRBJ2-2	NA	TRBD2	CSVVSSGVNTGELFF	TGCAGCGTTGTTAGTAGCGGGGTGAACACCGGGGAGCTGTTTTTT
TRBV12-3/TRBV12-4	TRBJ2-1	once	NA	CASYPSTSYNEQFF	TGTGCCAGTTATCCCTCGACTAGCTACAATGAGCAGTTCTTC
TRBV7-8	TRBJ1-2	NA	NA	CASSELSSGPVDGYTF	TGTGCCAGCAGTGAGCTTAGCTCGGGACCAGTAGATGGCTACACCTTC
TRBV11-2	TRBJ1-1	NA	TRBD1	CASSPYRGRGTEAFF	TGTGCCAGCAGTCCATACAGGGGGCGTGGGACTGAAGCTTTCTTT
TRBV19	TRBJ1-3	NA	NA	CASSPSSGNTIYF	TGTGCCAGTAGTCCCAGTTCCGGAAACACCATATATTTT
TRBV15	TRBJ1-3	NA	NA	CATSRDRGGNTIYF	TGTGCCACCAGCAGAGACAGGGGTGGAAACACCATATATTTT
TRBV20-1	TRBJ2-7	many	TRBD1	CSARAPPETGVYEQYF	TGCAGTGCTAGAGCCCCTCCGGAGACAGGGGTTTACGAGCAGTACTTC
TRBV20-1	TRBJ2-5	once	NA	CSARPRQEYQQETQYF	TGCAGTGCTAGACCAAGACAGGAGTACCAACAAGAGACCCAGTACTTC
TRBV2	TRBJ2-1	many	TRBD1	CASRGTGGRNEQFF	TGTGCCAGCAGGGGGACAGGGGGCAGGAATGAGCAGTTCTTC